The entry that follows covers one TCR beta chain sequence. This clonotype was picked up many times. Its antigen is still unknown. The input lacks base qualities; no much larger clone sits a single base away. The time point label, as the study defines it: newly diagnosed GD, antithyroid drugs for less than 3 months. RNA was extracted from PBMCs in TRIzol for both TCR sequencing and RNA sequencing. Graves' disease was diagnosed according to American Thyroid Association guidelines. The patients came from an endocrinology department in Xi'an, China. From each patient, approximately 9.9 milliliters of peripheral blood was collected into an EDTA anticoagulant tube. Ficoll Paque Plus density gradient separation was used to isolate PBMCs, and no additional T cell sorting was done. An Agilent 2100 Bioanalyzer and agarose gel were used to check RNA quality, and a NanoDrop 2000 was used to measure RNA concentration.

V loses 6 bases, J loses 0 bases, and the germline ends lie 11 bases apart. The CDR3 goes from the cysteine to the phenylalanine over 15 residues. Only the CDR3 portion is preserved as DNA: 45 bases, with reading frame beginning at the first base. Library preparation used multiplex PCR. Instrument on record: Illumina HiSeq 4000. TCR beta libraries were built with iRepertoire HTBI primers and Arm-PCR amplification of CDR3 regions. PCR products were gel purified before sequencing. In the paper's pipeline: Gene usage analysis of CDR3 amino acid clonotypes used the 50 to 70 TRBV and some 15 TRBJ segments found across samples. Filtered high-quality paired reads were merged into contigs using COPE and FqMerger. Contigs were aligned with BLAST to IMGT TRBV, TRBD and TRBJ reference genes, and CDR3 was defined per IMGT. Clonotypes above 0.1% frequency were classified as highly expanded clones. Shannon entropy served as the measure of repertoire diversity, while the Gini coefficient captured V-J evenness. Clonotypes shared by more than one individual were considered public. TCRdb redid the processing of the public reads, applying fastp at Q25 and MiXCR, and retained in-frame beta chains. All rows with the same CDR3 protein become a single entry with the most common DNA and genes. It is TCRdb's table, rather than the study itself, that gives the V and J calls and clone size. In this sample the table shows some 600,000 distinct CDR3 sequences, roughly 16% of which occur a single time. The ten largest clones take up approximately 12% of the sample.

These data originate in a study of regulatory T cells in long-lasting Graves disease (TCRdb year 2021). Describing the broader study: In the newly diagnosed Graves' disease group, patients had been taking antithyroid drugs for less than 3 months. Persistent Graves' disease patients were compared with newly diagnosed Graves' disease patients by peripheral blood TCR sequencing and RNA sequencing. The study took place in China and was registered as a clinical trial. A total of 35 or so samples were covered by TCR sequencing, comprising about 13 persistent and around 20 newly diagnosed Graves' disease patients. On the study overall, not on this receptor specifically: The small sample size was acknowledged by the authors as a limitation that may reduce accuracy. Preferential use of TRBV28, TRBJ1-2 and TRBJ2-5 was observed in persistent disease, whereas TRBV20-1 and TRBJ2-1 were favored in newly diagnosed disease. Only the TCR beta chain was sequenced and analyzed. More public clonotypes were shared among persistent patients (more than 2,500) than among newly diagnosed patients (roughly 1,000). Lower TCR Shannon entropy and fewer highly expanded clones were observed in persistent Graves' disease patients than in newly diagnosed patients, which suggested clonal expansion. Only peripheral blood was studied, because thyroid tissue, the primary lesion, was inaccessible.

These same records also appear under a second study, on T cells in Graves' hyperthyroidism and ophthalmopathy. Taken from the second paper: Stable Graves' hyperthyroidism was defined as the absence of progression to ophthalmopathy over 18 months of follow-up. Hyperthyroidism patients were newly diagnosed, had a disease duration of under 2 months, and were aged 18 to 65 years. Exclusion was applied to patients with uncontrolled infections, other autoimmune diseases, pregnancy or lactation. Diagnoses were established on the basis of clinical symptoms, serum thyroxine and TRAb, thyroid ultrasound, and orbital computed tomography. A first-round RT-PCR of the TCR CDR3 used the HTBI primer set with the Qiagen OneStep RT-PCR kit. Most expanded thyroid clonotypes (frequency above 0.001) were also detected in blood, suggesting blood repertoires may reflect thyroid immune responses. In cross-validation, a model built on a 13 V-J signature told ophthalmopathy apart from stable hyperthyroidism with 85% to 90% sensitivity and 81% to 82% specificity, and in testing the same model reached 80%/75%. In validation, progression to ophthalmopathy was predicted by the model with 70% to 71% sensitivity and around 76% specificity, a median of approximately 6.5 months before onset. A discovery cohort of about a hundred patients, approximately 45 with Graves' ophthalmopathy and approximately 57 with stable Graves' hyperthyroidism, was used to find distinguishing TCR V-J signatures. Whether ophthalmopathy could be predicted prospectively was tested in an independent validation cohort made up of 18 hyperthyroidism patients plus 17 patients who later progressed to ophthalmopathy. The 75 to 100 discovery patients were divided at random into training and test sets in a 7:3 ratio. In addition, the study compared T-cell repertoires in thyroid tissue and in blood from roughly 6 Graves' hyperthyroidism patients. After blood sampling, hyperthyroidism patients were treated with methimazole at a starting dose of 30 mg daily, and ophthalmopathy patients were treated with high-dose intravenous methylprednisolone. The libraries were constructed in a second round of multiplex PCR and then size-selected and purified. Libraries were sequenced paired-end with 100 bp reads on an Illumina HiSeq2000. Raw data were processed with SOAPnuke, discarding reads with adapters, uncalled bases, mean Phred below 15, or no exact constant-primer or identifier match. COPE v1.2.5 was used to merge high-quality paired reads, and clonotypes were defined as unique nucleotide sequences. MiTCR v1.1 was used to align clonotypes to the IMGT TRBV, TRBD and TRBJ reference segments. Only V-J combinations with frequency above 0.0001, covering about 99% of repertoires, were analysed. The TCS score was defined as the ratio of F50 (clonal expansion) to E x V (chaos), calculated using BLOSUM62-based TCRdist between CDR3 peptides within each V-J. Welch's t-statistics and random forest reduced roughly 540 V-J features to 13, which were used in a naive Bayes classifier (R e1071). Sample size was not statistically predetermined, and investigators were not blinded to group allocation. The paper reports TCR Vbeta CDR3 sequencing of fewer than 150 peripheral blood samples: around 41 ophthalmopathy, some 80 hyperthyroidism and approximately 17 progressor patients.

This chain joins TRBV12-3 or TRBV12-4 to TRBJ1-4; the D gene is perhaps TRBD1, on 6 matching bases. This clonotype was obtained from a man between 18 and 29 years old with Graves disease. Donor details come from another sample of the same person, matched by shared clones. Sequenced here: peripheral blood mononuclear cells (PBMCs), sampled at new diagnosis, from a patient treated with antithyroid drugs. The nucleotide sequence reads TGTGCCAGCAGACCAACAGGGACAACTAATGAAAAACTGTTTTTT. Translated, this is CASRPTGTTNEKLFF.